A selection of T cell receptor beta chains follows, all from one sample in a study of vaccination and CD4 T cells after COVID-19. No antigens are known for them. TCRdb itself ran the PCR reads through MiXCR, one entry per CDR3 protein. This table has several thousand distinct CDR3 sequences, approximately 50% appearing once. Sequenced input: CD4+ T cells from blood, cultured in vitro. Every receptor here comes from a human donor who had recovered from COVID-19. Both conserved end residues are part of each CDR3. The D gene is left open where the match is weak. A clone size is listed for some rows: how often the clone was seen (once, few, many), or a class if it is expanded.

-	TRBJ1-2	-	TRBV11-3	TGTGCCAGCAGCCGGACTGAGAACTATGGCTACACCTTC	CASSRTENYGYTF
-	TRBJ1-5	-	TRBV6-1	TGTGCCAGCACCCAAAGGGGGGGTAACAATCAGCCCCAGCATTTT	CASTQRGGNNQPQHF
-	TRBJ1-2	few	TRBV6-1	TGTGCCAGCAGTCAAAACGGACAGCTCACTGGCTACACCTTC	CASSQNGQLTGYTF
TRBD1	TRBJ1-1	-	TRBV7-2	TGTGCCAGCAGCTCGGACAGGAGGAGATCGACTTTCTTT	CASSSDRRRSTFF
TRBD2	TRBJ2-7	-	TRBV6-1	TGTGCCAGCAGCTCCCGGACTAGGATGGCTGAACAGTACTTC	CASSSRTRMAEQYF
-	TRBJ1-1	-	TRBV6-2/TRBV6-3	TGTGCCAGCAGTGACGGGTGGACTGAAGCTTTCTTT	CASSDGWTEAFF
-	TRBJ1-1	few	TRBV7-8	TGTGCCAGCAGCTTAGGAGGAACTACTGAAGCTTTCTTT	CASSLGGTTEAFF
-	TRBJ2-5	-	TRBV11-2	TGTGCCAGCAGACAGATAAGTATCGAGACCCAGTACTTC	CASRQISIETQYF
-	TRBJ1-5	-	TRBV18	TGTGCCAGCTCCCTGGGGGTTGGGCAGCCCCAGCATTTT	CASSLGVGQPQHF
-	TRBJ1-3	few	TRBV6-5	TGTGCCAGCAGTTACTCAGCGGGAAACACCATATATTTT	CASSYSAGNTIYF
TRBD2	TRBJ2-3	-	TRBV24-1	TGTGCCACCAGTGTTCTCGGCGGGAGTGATACGCAGTATTTT	CATSVLGGSDTQYF
-	TRBJ2-3	-	TRBV15	TGTGCCACCAGCAAACACGCTAGGACAGATACGCAGTATTTT	CATSKHARTDTQYF
-	TRBJ1-2	-	TRBV6-1	TGTGCCAGCAGGGAACAGGGAGACTATGGCTACACCTTC	CASREQGDYGYTF
TRBD1	TRBJ1-2	large	TRBV5-1	TGCGCCAGCAGCCCTTCGACAGGGGGTCACGGCTACACCTTC	CASSPSTGGHGYTF
TRBD2	TRBJ2-7	few	TRBV29-1	TGCAGCGTTGGACTAGCGGGGGGATACGAGCAGTACTTC	CSVGLAGGYEQYF
TRBD1	TRBJ1-2	-	TRBV7-2	TGTGCCAGCAGCCCTGGGACAGAGTATGGCTACACCTTC	CASSPGTEYGYTF
TRBD2	TRBJ2-3	-	TRBV20-1	TGCAGTGCTAGACTGGGACTAGCGGGGAGCACAGATACGCAGTATTTT	CSARLGLAGSTDTQYF
TRBD2	TRBJ2-1	-	TRBV27	TGTGCCAGCAACCGACGGACTAGCGGGAGAATCTACAATGAGCAGTTCTTC	CASNRRTSGRIYNEQFF
TRBD2	TRBJ2-5	medium-sized	TRBV7-8	TGTGCCAGCAGCTTTGGCGGGGGGGCCGGAGAGACCCAGTACTTC	CASSFGGGAGETQYF
TRBD1	TRBJ1-2	-	TRBV2	TGTGCCAGCACCCTGACAGGGCCTTCCTATGGCTACACCTTC	CASTLTGPSYGYTF
TRBD1	TRBJ1-2	-	TRBV28	TGTGCCAGCACTTCAGGGGGGACCGCCTATGGCTACACCTTC	CASTSGGTAYGYTF
-	TRBJ1-2	-	TRBV27	TGTGCCAGCAGTTTATCTGCCAGTAACTATGGCTACACCTTC	CASSLSASNYGYTF
TRBD1	TRBJ2-7	-	TRBV7-2	TGTGCCAGCAGCCCCACCCGACAGGGGGAGCCGCCCCTCTACGAGCAGTACTTC	CASSPTRQGEPPLYEQYF
TRBD1	TRBJ2-7	-	TRBV3-1	TGTGCCAGCAGCCCAAGCGGGACAGGGCTCGAGCAGTACTTC	CASSPSGTGLEQYF
-	TRBJ1-1	few	TRBV19	TGTGCCAGTAGTCCAGAGGGGGGGTGGGCCACTGAAGCTTTCTTT	CASSPEGGWATEAFF
TRBD1	TRBJ1-5	-	TRBV2	TGTGCCAGCAGTGCGGAGACAGGGGATCAGCCCCAGCATTTT	CASSAETGDQPQHF
-	TRBJ2-7	-	TRBV27	TGTGCCAGCAGTTTCCGGGACCTACGACGCGAGCAGTACTTC	CASSFRDLRREQYF
-	TRBJ1-1	-	TRBV11-3	TGTGCCAGCAGCTCGACAGTGAACACTGAAGCTTTCTTT	CASSSTVNTEAFF
TRBD1	TRBJ2-3	-	TRBV20-1	TGCAGTGCGGAGACAGGGTCTGCGGATACGCAGTATTTT	CSAETGSADTQYF
-	TRBJ1-1	few	TRBV10-1	TGCGCCAGCAGTGAGCCCCGATTGAACAGGATCCCTGAAGCTTTCTTT	CASSEPRLNRIPEAFF
-	TRBJ1-1	-	TRBV19	TGTGCCAGTAGTCCCCTGACAGGAGGGAGGAACACTGAAGCTTTCTTT	CASSPLTGGRNTEAFF
-	TRBJ2-7	-	TRBV20-1	TGCAGTGCTAAGAAACGGGAGAGGAGCTACGAGCAGTACTTC	CSAKKRERSYEQYF
-	TRBJ1-1	-	TRBV6-1	TGTGCCAGCAGGTCGGAGGGTACAGGCACTGAAGCTTTCTTT	CASRSEGTGTEAFF
TRBD1	TRBJ1-6	-	TRBV10-3	TGTGCCATCGGAAGGGACAGGGGTAACTCACCCCTCCACTTT	CAIGRDRGNSPLHF
-	TRBJ2-3	-	TRBV5-4	TGTGCCAGCAGTTATACTCAGGGGGGGTCAGATACGCAGTATTTT	CASSYTQGGSDTQYF
TRBD1	TRBJ1-1	-	TRBV11-2	TGTGCCAGCAGCCGGGGACAGGGAGGCACTGAAGCTTTCTTT	CASSRGQGGTEAFF
-	TRBJ2-7	-	TRBV11-3	TGTGCCAGCAGCTTATCAAGCTCCTACGAGCAGTACTTC	CASSLSSSYEQYF
-	TRBJ1-1	-	TRBV19	TGTGCCAGTAGTATAAACGTGGGGTTGGTGGACACTGAAGCTTTCTTT	CASSINVGLVDTEAFF
-	TRBJ1-1	-	TRBV10-3	TGTGCCATCAGTGTAAACGGTTACACTGAAGCTTTCTTT	CAISVNGYTEAFF
-	TRBJ2-5	few	TRBV4-2	TGTGCCAGCAGCCAAGCCCCGTTAGAGACCCAGTACTTC	CASSQAPLETQYF
-	TRBJ2-7	-	TRBV7-9	TGTGCCAGCAGCTTAGGGCTAGCCAGAGTCAACGAGCAGTACTTC	CASSLGLARVNEQYF
TRBD2	TRBJ2-3	few	TRBV2	TGTGCCAGCAGTCCCCTAGCGGGGCAGGGCACAGATACGCAGTATTTT	CASSPLAGQGTDTQYF